This T cell receptor (beta chain) emerged from a study of cytomegalovirus exposure and HLA in healthy donors. Worth noting for this clone: Its specificity is unknown.

The data were produced by immunoSEQ multiplex PCR, yet TCRdb's version contains in-frame clones alone and is incomplete. The data show tens of thousands of clones, with under 95% seen just once and around 3.3% held by the top ten. Study-level results: A list of 164 TCR beta chains associated with cytomegalovirus was given. In vitro checks showed that a few CMV-associated chains really do target CMV antigens. Some public TCRs appeared in many individuals, while most sequences were rare.

From the roughly 120-subject validation cohort, which was separate from the roughly 670-subject first cohort, the donors were drawn. The V gene end was trimmed by 4 bases and the J gene end by 4 bases; junction bases not matched to a gene: 8. The germline V gene has CDR1 SGHRS and CDR2 YFSETQ. The CDR3 extends over 15 amino acids. What was sequenced was PBMCs. This TCR derives from a woman aged 25 to 39 in good health and CMV-seronegative. This chain joins TRBV5-1 and TRBJ2-7; 10 positions agree with TRBD2. CDR3 sequence: CASSPVLAGAYEQYF. CDR3 bases: TGCGCCAGCAGCCCCGTCCTAGCGGGAGCGTACGAGCAGTACTTC.